This T cell receptor (beta chain) was recovered during a study of shared clonotypes between healthy human individuals. Produced via immunoSEQ multiplex PCR; TCRdb's table is partial and in-frame only. The repertoire holds about 680,000 clones, with 55% to 85% as singletons. Trimming removed 5 bases from V and 4 bases from J, with 11 bases in between. This CDR3 region has 13 residues. CDR1 and CDR2 (germline): SGHVS, FQNEAQ. The sequenced sample was memory CD4+ T cells sorted from blood. Documented subset: CD45RA-negative fraction. The chain carries TRBV7-8 and TRBJ1-2; D might be TRBD1 (5 bases). The sequence derives from a woman under 40 in good health. This CDR3 reads CASSLPDTYGYTF. The DNA of the CDR3 is TGTGCCAGCAGCCTACCGGACACCTATGGCTACACCTTC.